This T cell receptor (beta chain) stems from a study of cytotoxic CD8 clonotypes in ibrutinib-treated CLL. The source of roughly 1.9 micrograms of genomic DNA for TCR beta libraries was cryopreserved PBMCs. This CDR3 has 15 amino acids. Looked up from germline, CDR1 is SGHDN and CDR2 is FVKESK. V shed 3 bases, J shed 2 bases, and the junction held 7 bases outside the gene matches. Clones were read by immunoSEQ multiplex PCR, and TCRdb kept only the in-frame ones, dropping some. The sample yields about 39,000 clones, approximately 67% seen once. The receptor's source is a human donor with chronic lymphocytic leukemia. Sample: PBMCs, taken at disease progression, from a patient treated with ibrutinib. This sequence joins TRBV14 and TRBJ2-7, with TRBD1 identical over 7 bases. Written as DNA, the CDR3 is TGTGCCAGCAGCCAGCTACTCGGGACAGCCTACGAGCAGTACTTC. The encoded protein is CASSQLLGTAYEQYF.